This T cell receptor beta chain was obtained from a study of T-cell memory formation after mild COVID-19 (dated by TCRdb to 2020 to 2023). Regarding the research as a whole: TCR sequence clusters from the two donors were largely donor specific. In a couple of donors, T-cell clones that expanded and contracted after mild COVID-19 were tracked by sequencing TCRalpha and TCRbeta repertoires over time. Two young, previously healthy adult volunteers, one female and one male, were included in the cohort. The research as a whole found: From day 15 to 85, contracting clones showed balanced CD4/CD8 phenotypes, whereas a second wave of clones that expanded from day 15 to 37 leaned towards CD4+. Contracting CD4+ clones appeared mostly in the CM and EM memory subsets, whereas CD8+ clones were enriched in EMRA. Some responding clones were found in pre-infection memory, which suggests that pre-existing cross-reactive memory T cells took part in the SARS-CoV-2 response. The second-wave clones that peaked on day 37 were not confirmed to be SARS-CoV-2 specific. Only a couple of mild cases were covered in the study, and larger cohorts including severe cases with pre-infection samples were considered necessary.

This clonotype appeared many times. It lacks a known antigen. Base qualities were left out, and no much larger clone turns up one base away. The CDR3 starts with the cysteine, ends with the phenylalanine, and has 17 residues. The entry retains the CDR3 DNA only, 51 bases that are in frame from base 1. The V and J ends are trimmed by 0 bases and 7 bases, leaving 18 bases between them. CDR1 and CDR2, per the germline V gene (reference sequence), are LNHNV and YYDKDF. Data came from an Illumina NovaSeq 6000. TCRalpha and TCRbeta cDNA libraries were built by 5'RACE with constant-segment primers, adding sample barcodes and unique molecular identifiers. RNA was extracted from every sample with Trizol reagent. Libraries were amplified in two PCR steps, with a second sample barcode and Illumina TruSeq adapters added in the second step. The libraries were sequenced on an Illumina NovaSeq using 2 x 150 bp paired-end reads. Per the source publication's procedure: With migec v1.2.7, reads were demultiplexed and then collapsed into UMI-guided consensus sequences. Using mixcr v2.1.11, the UMI consensuses were aligned to TRA and TRB V and J templates and assembled into clonotypes. A clonotype was counted as expanded or contracted only when both edgeR and NoisET called the clonotype significant, with the noise models trained on biological replicates. For edgeR calls, the thresholds were a false discovery rate-adjusted p below 0.01 and a log2 fold-change of 1. PCA with hierarchical clustering of max-normalized trajectories of the 1000 most abundant clonotypes was used as exploratory dynamics analysis. The CD4 or CD8 phenotype of responding clones was assigned using the separately sequenced CD4+ and CD8+ repertoires. TCRdb passed the public sequencing reads through fastp at Q25 and MiXCR, retaining productive beta sequences. Duplicate CDR3 protein sequences are folded into a single record with the most common DNA and genes. V and J calls and clone size were set by TCRdb, not the authors. Counted in this sample were hundreds of thousands of distinct CDR3 sequences; around 15% of them appeared once. The ten largest account for around a fifth of the sample.

Ficoll-Paque density gradient centrifugation was the method used to isolate PBMCs. The rearrangement combines TRBV15 with TRBJ1-4, with a tentative D gene TRBD1 over 6 matching bases. Sequencing was carried out using PBMCs or a T cell subset sorted from them (not recorded which). This clonotype was sampled from a man younger than 35 who had mild COVID-19 (a few samples of this study predate the infection). The sample titles of this study are shuffled in the database, so cell type and time point are left out; the donor was told from shared clones. The CDR3 reads as follows: CATSRDARGASGEKLFF. The nucleotide sequence is TGTGCCACCAGCAGAGACGCCCGGGGGGCAAGTGGTGAAAAACTGTTTTTT.